One and the same sample provided the 21 T cell receptor beta chains below, sequenced in a study of regulatory T cells in long-lasting Graves disease. Relying on iRepertoire HTBI primers and Arm-PCR of CDR3 regions, the team built TCR beta libraries. TCRdb re-called the multiplex PCR reads through MiXCR, storing one row per CDR3 protein. The top ten hold 8% to 10% of the sample, which has around 500,000 distinct CDR3 sequences, roughly 12% seen once. The time point is: newly diagnosed GD, antithyroid drugs for less than 3 months. The authors made the TCR library using RNA they extracted from PBMCs. The same sample was also used in a study of T cells in Graves' hyperthyroidism and ophthalmopathy.

The sequencing here drew on peripheral blood mononuclear cells (PBMCs), taken at new diagnosis, from a patient treated with antithyroid drugs. All receptors come from a man younger than 45 with Graves disease.

The rearrangement joins TRBV29-1 to TRBJ1-5; TRBD1 agrees at 7 bases. J lost 4 bases, V lost 6 bases, and 6 bases had no gene match. Germline loops: CDR1 SQVTM, CDR2 ANQGSEA. The CDR3 has 13 residues. In DNA form, the CDR3 reads TGCAGCGTGCTGACAGGGCGGAATCAGCCCCAGCATTTT. It yields the protein CSVLTGRNQPQHF.

This clonotype was found many times. The chain couples TRBV5-1 to TRBJ2-1; 9 bases are shared with TRBD2. V shed 0 bases and J 7 bases; nucleotides not matched to a gene: 14. The CDR3 totals 18 residues. Per germline, CDR1 SGHRS and CDR2 YFSETQ. This CDR3 is CASSLVGDGLAGPNEQFF. The CDR3, as DNA: TGCGCCAGCAGCTTGGTAGGGGACGGGCTAGCGGGACCAAATGAGCAGTTCTTC.

The sample holds many counts of this clonotype. The chain recombines TRBV2 with TRBJ2-3, with TRBD2 identical over 9 bases. This CDR3 region has 14 residues. The ends lost 10 bases at V and 5 bases at J; junction bases unmatched: 10. Per the germline V gene, CDR1 is SNHLY and CDR2 is FYNNEI. The CDR3 coding sequence is TGTGCCACGATAGCGGGAGCGGAAGGAGATACGCAGTATTTT. Encoded protein: CATIAGAEGDTQYF.

The sample holds many counts of this clonotype. The chain combines TRBV30 with TRBJ1-4; no clear D gene. This CDR3 has 14 amino acids. The germline V and J ends were trimmed by 0 bases and 5 bases, with 10 bases remaining between them. Per germline, CDR1 GTSNPN and CDR2 SVGIG (reference sequence). CDR3 bases: TGTGCCTGGAGTGTAGGCAGAGACAATGAAAAACTGTTTTTT. Translated: CAWSVGRDNEKLFF.

This clonotype was seen repeatedly, ten times or more. The chain uses TRBV12-3 or TRBV12-4 and TRBJ2-4; the match to TRBD1 covers 9 bases. The CDR3 extends over 15 amino acids. V trimming: 5 bases; J trimming: 6 bases; junction bases outside the gene matches: 8. CDR3 amino acids: CASSPPGQGLNIQYF. The CDR3, as DNA: TGTGCCAGCAGTCCACCGGGACAGGGTTTAAACATTCAGTACTTC.

This clonotype was picked up a small number of times. The rearrangement links TRBV9 to TRBJ2-1; possibly TRBD1 for D (6 bases). Germline V gives CDR1 SGDLS, CDR2 YYNGEE. V lost 1 base and J lost 0, with 14 bases in between. The CDR3 sequence is 17 residues long. DNA for the CDR3: TGTGCCAGCAGCGTATCGGTGGGGGCCAGCTCCTACAATGAGCAGTTCTTC. It yields the protein CASSVSVGASSYNEQFF.

This clonotype appeared a single time. This chain uses TRBV6-4 with TRBJ2-3, with unresolved D. V lost 3 bases to trimming and J lost 1 base, with 11 bases between them. This CDR3 is 15 amino acids long. Germline V gives CDR1 MRHNA, CDR2 SNTAGT. CDR3 sequence reads: CASSERESGTDTQYF. DNA for the CDR3: TGTGCCAGCAGTGAAAGGGAAAGCGGCACAGATACGCAGTATTTT.

In this sample, this clonotype turned up many times. The J gene is TRBJ2-5, the V gene TRBV29-1; 7 positions agree with TRBD2. Per germline, CDR1 SQVTM and CDR2 ANQGSEA. Unmatched junction bases numbered 14, after V lost 4 bases and J lost 6 bases. The CDR3 runs to 15 residues. The CDR3 DNA reads as TGCAGCGTTGTCCCAGCGGGGAGGGCCGGACAGACCCAGTACTTC. Translation: CSVVPAGRAGQTQYF.

The V and J genes are TRBV29-1 and TRBJ2-4; D could derive from TRBD1 or TRBD2 (5 bases each). Between the trimmed V and J ends, which lost 2 bases and 4 bases, there was a span of 9 bases. Per germline, CDR1 SQVTM and CDR2 ANQGSEA. This CDR3 is built from 13 residues. CDR3 in DNA: TGCAGCGTTGAAAGGGACGGAAAAAACATTCAGTACTTC. Its translation: CSVERDGKNIQYF. Supplemented by reference TRBV29-1 and TRBJ2-4, the full variable domain reads SAVISQKPSRDICQRGTSLTIQCQVDSQVTMMFWYRQQPGQSLTLIATANQGSEATYESGFVIDKFPISRPNLTFSTLTVSNMSPEDSSIYLCSVERDGKNIQYFGAGTRLSVL.

To note about this clonotype: This may stem from a read error, because a much larger clone lies one nucleotide away. The CDR3 region has the DNA TGTGCCAGCAGTCCCGCCCCCACACAGCAGTCCTTC. Protein: CASSPAPTQQSF. The chain recombines TRBV11-1 with TRBJ2-3; the D is unclear. Germline CDR1 SGHAT, CDR2 FQDESV (reference sequence). This CDR3 is 12 amino acids long.

Many counts were recorded for this clonotype. The chain couples TRBV11-2 to TRBJ2-5; D may be TRBD1 or TRBD2 (5 bases each). Trimming removed 4 bases at V and 8 bases at J, with 14 bases between. This CDR3 region has 13 residues. Germline-derived CDR1 and CDR2 are SGHAT and FQNNGV. The CDR3 nucleotides are TGTGCCAGCAGCTCCCCCGAGGGGAGAACCCAGTACTTC. Protein sequence: CASSSPEGRTQYF. Full variable domain (remainder filled in from reference TRBV11-2 and TRBJ2-5): EAGVAQSPRYKIIEKRQSVAFWCNPISGHATLYWYQQILGQGPKLLIQFQNNGVVDDSQLPKDRFSAERLKGVDSTLKIQPAKLEDSAVYLCASSSPEGRTQYFGPGTRLLVL.

This clonotype has just a few counts. V and J are TRBV29-1 and TRBJ2-3, with 10 positions matching TRBD2. The CDR3 sequence is 14 residues long. V dropped 6 bases and J dropped 3; count of bases not matched to a gene: 6. Germline-derived CDR1 and CDR2 are SQVTM and ANQGSEA. The CDR3 loop reads CSVPSGRGTDTQYF. In DNA, the CDR3 is TGCAGCGTACCAAGCGGGAGGGGGACAGATACGCAGTATTTT.

This clonotype turned up a few times. This sequence joins TRBV19 and TRBJ2-2; D is perhaps TRBD2 (5 bases). The CDR3 consists of 13 residues. Looked up from germline, CDR1 is LNHDA and CDR2 is SQIVND (reference sequence). Deletions cut 4 bases from V and 8 bases from J, with 11 bases between. Written as DNA, the CDR3 is TGTGCCAGTAGTAAGGCTGGGAGTGGGGAGCTGTTTTTT. As protein: CASSKAGSGELFF.

This clonotype was seen only a few times. The chain has TRBV7-9 and TRBJ1-1; D remains unclear. The CDR3 runs to 14 residues. The V gene lost 0 bases and the J gene lost 3 bases, with 8 bases spanning the gap. CDR1 SEHNR and CDR2 FQNEAQ come from the germline V gene (reference sequence). The CDR3 spells CASSLAGFDTEAFF. The CDR3 DNA reads TGTGCCAGCAGCTTAGCAGGGTTCGACACTGAAGCTTTCTTT. The entire variable domain, with the rest obtained from reference TRBV7-9 and TRBJ1-1, is as follows: DTGVSQNPRHKITKRGQNVTFRCDPISEHNRLYWYRQTLGQGPEFLTYFQNEAQLEKSRLLSDRFSAERPKGSFSTLEIQRTEQGDSAMYLCASSLAGFDTEAFFGQGTRLTVV.

The chain links TRBV5-1 to TRBJ2-1; possibly TRBD1 for D (5 bases). Trimming took 8 bases from V and 3 from J, leaving 12 bases between them. The CDR3 has 13 amino acids. Germline V gene data show CDR1 as SGHRS and CDR2 as YFSETQ. CDR3 in DNA: TGCGCCAGTGGGGCAAATCGCTACAATGAGCAGTTCTTC. Its translation is CASGANRYNEQFF.

This clonotype was detected ten times or more. The V gene is TRBV5-1, the J gene TRBJ2-3; 14 positions agree with TRBD2. CDR1 is SGHRS and CDR2 is YFSETQ in the germline V gene. The CDR3 is 16 amino acids. The V and J ends lost 4 bases and 3 bases, in that order; junction bases with no gene match: 4. Here the CDR3 reads CASSPWTSGRTDTQYF. For the CDR3, the DNA is TGCGCCAGCAGCCCTTGGACTAGCGGGAGGACAGATACGCAGTATTTT. Together with reference TRBV5-1 and TRBJ2-3, the CDR3 gives the full variable domain: KAGVTQTPRYLIKTRGQQVTLSCSPISGHRSVSWYQQTPGQGLQFLFEYFSETQRNKGNFPGRFSGRQFSNSRSEMNVSTLELGDSALYLCASSPWTSGRTDTQYFGPGTRLTVL.

This clonotype was observed many times. This CDR3 is CAWSSGGSTDTQYF. DNA for the CDR3: TGTGCCTGGAGTTCTGGCGGAAGCACAGATACGCAGTATTTT. The J gene is TRBJ2-3, the V gene TRBV30; D unresolved. The CDR3 consists of 14 residues. Germline V gives CDR1 GTSNPN, CDR2 SVGIG (reference sequence). V was shortened by 2 bases and J by 0 bases, with 9 bases between the two germline ends.

In its sample, this clonotype was seen a few times. A much larger clonotype is one base distant, so this may be a read error. The J gene is TRBJ2-5, the V gene TRBV7-8, with D possibly matching TRBD1 (5 bases). The CDR3 is 14 residues long. Germline assignment: CDR1 SGHVS and CDR2 FQNEAQ. DNA of the CDR3: TGTGCCAGCAGCTTGGGCAGGGCCCAAGAGGCCCAGTACTTC. Amino acid sequence: CASSLGRAQEAQYF.

The chain recombines TRBV19 with TRBJ2-2, with 7 bases matching TRBD1. The CDR3 is 15 amino acids. Germline V CDR1 and CDR2: LNHDA, SQIVND (reference sequence). V dropped 9 bases and J dropped 0; count of bases not matched to a gene: 7. This CDR3 reads CASRMTGTNTGELFF. For the CDR3, the DNA is TGTGCCAGCCGAATGACAGGGACGAACACCGGGGAGCTGTTTTTT.

This clonotype was counted between two and nine times. Since the CDR3 does not end with the conserved phenylalanine or tryptophan, this likely comes from a read error. CDR3 amino acids: CASSSVGVRNEQFL. In DNA, the CDR3 is TGTGCCAGCAGTTCCGTGGGAGTACGGAATGAGCAGTTCCTC. The gene calls are TRBV12-3 or TRBV12-4 and TRBJ2-1; D may be TRBD2 (5 bases). The V and J ends lost 4 bases and 7 bases respectively, with 14 bases between them. The CDR3 is made up of 14 amino acids.

The genes are TRBV7-9 and TRBJ2-7; 8 bases agree with TRBD2. Germline CDR1 is SEHNR and CDR2 is FQNEAQ (reference sequence). The CDR3 is 15 amino acids. Trimming took 2 bases from V and 4 from J; bases not matched to a gene: 7. CDR3 DNA sequence: TGTGCCAGCAGCTTACTGAGCGGGAGTTCGTACGAGCAGTACTTC. This gives the protein CASSLLSGSSYEQYF.